The 5 T cell receptor beta chains in this list originate from one sample, sequenced in a study of shared clonotypes between healthy human individuals. The data were produced by immunoSEQ multiplex PCR, yet TCRdb's version contains in-frame clones alone and is incomplete. There are about 1 million clones in the sample; about 75% occur only once, and approximately 1.3% lies in the top ten. The sequencing input was memory CD4+ T cells sorted from blood. The subset was: CD45RA-negative fraction. The receptors were gathered from a young man in good health.

J is TRBJ1-3 and V is TRBV15; 8 bases are shared with TRBD1. This CDR3 is built from 14 residues. Germline CDR1 is LNHNV and CDR2 is YYDKDF (reference sequence). V lost 3 bases to trimming and J lost 2 bases; unmatched junction nucleotides: 0. The CDR3 region has the DNA TGTGCCACCAGCAGGACAGGGGCTGGAAACACCATATATTTT. It is translated as CATSRTGAGNTIYF. The variable domain in full, completed from reference TRBV15 and TRBJ1-3, reads DAMVIQNPRYQVTQFGKPVTLSCSQTLNHNVMYWYQQKSSQAPKLLFHYYDKDFNNEADTPDNFQSRRPNTSFCFLDIRSPGLGDTAMYLCATSRTGAGNTIYFGEGSWLTVV.

On this clone: The same CDR3 arises from other DNA sequences in this sample as well. The chain has TRBV28 and TRBJ2-2; D is unresolved. V was clipped by 3 bases and J by 7 bases, with 6 bases between them. The CDR3 covers 12 residues. The germline gives CDR1 MDHEN, CDR2 SYDVKM. CDR3: CASSFLGGELFF. CDR3 in DNA: TGTGCCAGCAGTTTCCTCGGCGGGGAGCTGTTTTTT.

The chain combines TRBV19 with TRBJ2-2; D is unclear. Deletions cut 0 bases from V and 4 bases from J, with 6 bases between. The CDR3 is 14 amino acids. From germline, CDR1 is LNHDA and CDR2 SQIVND (reference sequence). The CDR3 region has the DNA TGTGCCAGTAGTATAGAGCATAGCACCGGGGAGCTGTTTTTT. This encodes CASSIEHSTGELFF. The full variable domain, completed using reference TRBV19 and TRBJ2-2, is DGGITQSPKYLFRKEGQNVTLSCEQNLNHDAMYWYRQDPGQGLRLIYYSQIVNDFQKGDIAEGYSVSREKKESFPLTVTSAQKNPTAFYLCASSIEHSTGELFFGEGSRLTVL.

The table lists this clone with a few counts. The rearrangement joins TRBV28 to TRBJ1-2; D uncertain. CDR1 and CDR2 (germline): MDHEN, SYDVKM. With 4 bases removed from V and 2 bases from J, the gap between germline ends came to 5 bases. The length of the CDR3 is 12 residues. The CDR3 loop is CASSSWNYGYTF. The CDR3 region has the DNA TGTGCCAGCAGTTCGTGGAACTATGGCTACACCTTC.

The V and J genes are TRBV11-2 and TRBJ1-1, with TRBD1 matching over 11 bases. Germline assignment: CDR1 SGHAT and CDR2 FQNNGV. This CDR3 contains 14 residues. Losses at the gene ends were 5 bases for V and 4 bases for J; bases not matched to a gene: 3. CDR3 loop: CASSGQGASTEAFF. The CDR3 coding sequence is TGTGCCAGCAGCGGACAGGGGGCGAGCACTGAAGCTTTCTTT.